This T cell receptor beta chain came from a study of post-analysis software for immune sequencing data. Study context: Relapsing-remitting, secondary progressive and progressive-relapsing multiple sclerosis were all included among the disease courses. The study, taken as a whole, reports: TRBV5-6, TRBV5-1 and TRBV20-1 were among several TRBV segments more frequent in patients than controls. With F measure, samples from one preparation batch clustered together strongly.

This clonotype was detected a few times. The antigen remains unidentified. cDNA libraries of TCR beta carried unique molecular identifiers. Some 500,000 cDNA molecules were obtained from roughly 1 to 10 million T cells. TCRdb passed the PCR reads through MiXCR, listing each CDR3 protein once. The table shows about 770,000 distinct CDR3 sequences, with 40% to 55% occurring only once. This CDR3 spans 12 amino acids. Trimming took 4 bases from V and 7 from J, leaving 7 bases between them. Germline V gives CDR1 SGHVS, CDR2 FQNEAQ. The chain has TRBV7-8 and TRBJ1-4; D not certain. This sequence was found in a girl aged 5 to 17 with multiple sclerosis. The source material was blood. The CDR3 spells CASSSGPEKLFF. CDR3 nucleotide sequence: TGTGCCAGCAGCTCCGGGCCTGAAAAACTGTTTTTT.